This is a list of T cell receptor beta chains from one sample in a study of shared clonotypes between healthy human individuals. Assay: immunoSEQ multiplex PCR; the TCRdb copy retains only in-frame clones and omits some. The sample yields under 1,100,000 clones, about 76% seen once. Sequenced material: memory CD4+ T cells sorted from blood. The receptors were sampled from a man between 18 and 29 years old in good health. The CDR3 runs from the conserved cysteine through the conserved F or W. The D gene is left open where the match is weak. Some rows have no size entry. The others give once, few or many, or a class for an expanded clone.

CDR3nt: TGTGCCAGCAGCTCGGGTCCGCATCTTGGGGCCAACGTCCTGACTTTC
CDR3aa: CASSSGPHLGANVLTF
abundance: few
v_gene: TRBV11-2
d_gene: -
j_gene: TRBJ2-6

CDR3nt: TGTGCCAGCAGCTTGGGACAGAACACAGATACGCAGTATTTT
CDR3aa: CASSLGQNTDTQYF
abundance: -
v_gene: TRBV5-5
d_gene: -
j_gene: TRBJ2-3

CDR3nt: TGTGCCACCCCCGATGTGACGACTGGGACTAGCGGGGGGTCGGTAGATACGCAGTATTTT
CDR3aa: CATPDVTTGTSGGSVDTQYF
abundance: -
v_gene: TRBV15
d_gene: TRBD2
j_gene: TRBJ2-3

CDR3nt: TGTGCCAGCAGCTCCCGGACACTGGGCTACACCTTC
CDR3aa: CASSSRTLGYTF
abundance: -
v_gene: TRBV28
d_gene: -
j_gene: TRBJ1-2

CDR3nt: TGTGCCAGTAGCCCGGGGCGGGACAGGGCTCAAGAGACCCAGTACTTC
CDR3aa: CASSPGRDRAQETQYF
abundance: -
v_gene: TRBV19
d_gene: TRBD1
j_gene: TRBJ2-5

CDR3nt: TGTGCCATCAGTGCGGAGTCCTACGAGCAGTACTTC
CDR3aa: CAISAESYEQYF
abundance: -
v_gene: TRBV10-3
d_gene: -
j_gene: TRBJ2-7

CDR3nt: TGTGCCAGCAGCCAATGGGGTGACGAGCAGTACTTC
CDR3aa: CASSQWGDEQYF
abundance: -
v_gene: TRBV4-2
d_gene: -
j_gene: TRBJ2-7

CDR3nt: TGTGCCAGCAGTCCGGACAGGTCAGTACAGTACTTC
CDR3aa: CASSPDRSVQYF
abundance: -
v_gene: TRBV6-1
d_gene: TRBD1
j_gene: TRBJ2-7

CDR3nt: TGTGCCAGCAGCAAATCGGCTAGCGGGAGGCTTTTTTCCTACGAGCAGTACTTC
CDR3aa: CASSKSASGRLFSYEQYF
abundance: -
v_gene: TRBV21-1
d_gene: -
j_gene: TRBJ2-7

CDR3nt: TGTGCCAGCAGCGGCTCGGACTACGAGCAGTACTTC
CDR3aa: CASSGSDYEQYF
abundance: -
v_gene: TRBV9
d_gene: -
j_gene: TRBJ2-7

CDR3nt: TGTGCCAGCAACGGCGGGGGGGCGAGCGGGGAGCTGTTTTTT
CDR3aa: CASNGGGASGELFF
abundance: -
v_gene: TRBV7-2
d_gene: TRBD2
j_gene: TRBJ2-2

CDR3nt: TGTGCCAGCAGTGAAGCCCAGGGTATAGGTGGGGAGACCCAGTACTTC
CDR3aa: CASSEAQGIGGETQYF
abundance: -
v_gene: TRBV6-1
d_gene: -
j_gene: TRBJ2-5

CDR3nt: TGTGCCAGCAGTTCCGGGGGGGGTTATAGCAATCAGCCCCAGCATTTT
CDR3aa: CASSSGGGYSNQPQHF
abundance: -
v_gene: TRBV28
d_gene: -
j_gene: TRBJ1-5

CDR3nt: TGTGCCAGCAGGGAAAGAAACACCGGGGAGCTGTTTTTT
CDR3aa: CASRERNTGELFF
abundance: -
v_gene: TRBV6-6
d_gene: -
j_gene: TRBJ2-2

CDR3nt: TGCGCCAGCAGCCAAGCTCGCGGGGTTAGCTCCTACAATGAGCAGTTCTTC
CDR3aa: CASSQARGVSSYNEQFF
abundance: -
v_gene: TRBV4-1
d_gene: -
j_gene: TRBJ2-1

CDR3nt: TGTGCCAGTTCCGAATCGCACTTCCGGAGTTCCTACAATGAGCAGTTCTTC
CDR3aa: CASSESHFRSSYNEQFF
abundance: -
v_gene: TRBV19
d_gene: -
j_gene: TRBJ2-1

CDR3nt: TGTGCCAGTAGTATAAGGTCGGGAGGGCCGTTGGAGCTGTTTTTT
CDR3aa: CASSIRSGGPLELFF
abundance: -
v_gene: TRBV19
d_gene: TRBD2
j_gene: TRBJ2-2